This is a list of T cell receptor beta chains from one sample in a study of memory CD4+ T cells and cytomegalovirus serostatus. Sequenced by immunoSEQ multiplex PCR; TCRdb stores in-frame clones only, minus some. The table lists some 45,000 clones, around 70% of them singletons, with about 1.1% in the top ten. Sequenced: memory CD4+ T cells from blood. Source of these receptors: an adult in good health and CMV-seropositive. Both conserved end residues are part of each CDR3. A D gene is named only where the DNA matches it firmly. The listing skips clone size in some rows; elsewhere it reads once, few, many or a size class.

v_gene: TRBV21-1; j_gene: TRBJ1-4; abundance: .; d_gene: .; CDR3aa: CASSANFHNEKLFF; CDR3nt: TGTGCCAGCAGCGCTAATTTCCATAATGAAAAACTGTTTTTT
v_gene: TRBV6-6; j_gene: TRBJ1-2; abundance: .; d_gene: .; CDR3aa: CASSYLDRPYTF; CDR3nt: TGTGCCAGCAGTTACCTTGACAGGCCCTACACCTTC
v_gene: TRBV6-5; j_gene: TRBJ1-1; abundance: .; d_gene: .; CDR3aa: CASSYLRAPQAFF; CDR3nt: TGTGCCAGCAGTTACCTCAGGGCTCCCCAAGCTTTCTTT
v_gene: TRBV2; j_gene: TRBJ2-5; abundance: .; d_gene: .; CDR3aa: CASMREETQYF; CDR3nt: TGTGCCAGCATGCGCGAAGAGACCCAGTACTTC
v_gene: TRBV18; j_gene: TRBJ1-2; abundance: once; d_gene: .; CDR3aa: CASSPRTASYGYTF; CDR3nt: TGTGCCAGCTCACCGCGGACAGCATCCTATGGCTACACCTTC
v_gene: TRBV27; j_gene: TRBJ1-4; abundance: once; d_gene: .; CDR3aa: CASSLEGNDPEKLFF; CDR3nt: TGTGCCAGCAGTTTAGAGGGTAATGACCCTGAAAAACTGTTTTTT
v_gene: TRBV7-2; j_gene: TRBJ2-7; abundance: .; d_gene: .; CDR3aa: CASSLRGQLEQYF; CDR3nt: TGTGCCAGCAGCTTACGTGGGCAACTCGAGCAGTACTTC
v_gene: TRBV5-1; j_gene: TRBJ2-2; abundance: .; d_gene: .; CDR3aa: CASSRQGLDTGELFF; CDR3nt: TGCGCCAGCAGTAGGCAGGGATTAGACACCGGGGAGCTGTTTTTT
v_gene: TRBV6-5; j_gene: TRBJ1-1; abundance: once; d_gene: TRBD1; CDR3aa: CASSPTGDAGTEAFF; CDR3nt: TGTGCCAGCAGTCCGACAGGGGACGCGGGCACTGAAGCTTTCTTT
v_gene: TRBV27; j_gene: TRBJ1-2; abundance: .; d_gene: .; CDR3aa: CASSTGPREGGYTF; CDR3nt: TGTGCCAGCAGTACTGGACCCCGAGAGGGTGGCTACACCTTC
v_gene: TRBV10-3; j_gene: TRBJ2-5; abundance: .; d_gene: TRBD2; CDR3aa: CAISESTGLAESETQYF; CDR3nt: TGTGCCATCAGTGAGTCGACCGGACTAGCGGAGTCAGAGACCCAGTACTTC
v_gene: TRBV4-3; j_gene: TRBJ2-1; abundance: few; d_gene: .; CDR3aa: CASSQSPQGYNEQFF; CDR3nt: TGCGCCAGCAGCCAATCCCCCCAGGGCTACAATGAGCAGTTCTTC
v_gene: TRBV2; j_gene: TRBJ1-5; abundance: .; d_gene: TRBD1; CDR3aa: CASSWTGFNQPQHF; CDR3nt: TGTGCCAGCAGTTGGACAGGGTTCAATCAGCCCCAGCATTTT
v_gene: TRBV7-3; j_gene: TRBJ2-3; abundance: .; d_gene: .; CDR3aa: CASSQGGDTQYF; CDR3nt: TGTGCCAGCAGCCAAGGGGGAGATACGCAGTATTTT
v_gene: TRBV4-1; j_gene: TRBJ2-5; abundance: .; d_gene: .; CDR3aa: CASSQDAPGSYQETQYF; CDR3nt: TGCGCCAGCAGCCAAGACGCTCCTGGCTCGTACCAAGAGACCCAGTACTTC
v_gene: TRBV4-2; j_gene: TRBJ1-2; abundance: .; d_gene: .; CDR3aa: CASSLGSPRQGLGYTF; CDR3nt: TGTGCCAGCAGCTTGGGGAGCCCCAGGCAGGGTCTTGGCTACACCTTC
v_gene: TRBV6-5; j_gene: TRBJ2-7; abundance: .; d_gene: .; CDR3aa: CASSYSRGAGYEQYF; CDR3nt: TGTGCCAGCAGTTACTCGAGGGGGGCCGGCTACGAGCAGTACTTC
v_gene: TRBV9; j_gene: TRBJ2-2; abundance: once; d_gene: .; CDR3aa: CASSASRSSGELFF; CDR3nt: TGTGCCAGCAGCGCCAGTAGGTCCAGCGGGGAGCTGTTTTTT
v_gene: TRBV7-6; j_gene: TRBJ2-7; abundance: .; d_gene: .; CDR3aa: CASSPGTETYEQYF; CDR3nt: TGTGCCAGCAGCCCCGGGACGGAGACCTACGAGCAGTACTTC
v_gene: TRBV6-1; j_gene: TRBJ2-1; abundance: .; d_gene: .; CDR3aa: CASRTRDTYNEQFF; CDR3nt: TGTGCCAGCAGGACCCGGGACACCTACAATGAGCAGTTCTTC
v_gene: TRBV5-1; j_gene: TRBJ1-1; abundance: .; d_gene: TRBD1; CDR3aa: CASSFDRAGTEAFF; CDR3nt: TGCGCCAGCAGCTTCGACAGGGCGGGCACTGAAGCTTTCTTT
v_gene: TRBV11-2; j_gene: TRBJ2-3; abundance: .; d_gene: .; CDR3aa: CASSLVSDTQYF; CDR3nt: TGTGCCAGCAGCTTAGTTTCAGATACGCAGTATTTT
v_gene: TRBV5-1; j_gene: TRBJ2-1; abundance: .; d_gene: TRBD2; CDR3aa: CASSVTSPNEQFF; CDR3nt: TGCGCCAGCAGCGTGACTAGCCCCAATGAGCAGTTCTTC
v_gene: TRBV6-4; j_gene: TRBJ1-6; abundance: .; d_gene: TRBD1; CDR3aa: CASSLDRDGSPLHF; CDR3nt: TGTGCCAGCTCTTTGGACAGGGATGGTTCACCCCTCCACTTT
v_gene: TRBV19; j_gene: TRBJ2-5; abundance: .; d_gene: .; CDR3aa: CASSISASDFSYQETQYF; CDR3nt: TGTGCCAGTAGTATTAGCGCATCGGACTTCTCGTACCAAGAGACCCAGTACTTC
v_gene: TRBV7-2; j_gene: TRBJ2-7; abundance: .; d_gene: .; CDR3aa: CASSLTGTLTYEQYF; CDR3nt: TGTGCCAGCAGCTTAACAGGCACGCTCACCTACGAGCAGTACTTC
v_gene: TRBV6-1; j_gene: TRBJ2-7; abundance: .; d_gene: TRBD2; CDR3aa: CASSVETSGAYEQYF; CDR3nt: TGTGCCAGCAGTGTAGAGACTAGCGGCGCCTACGAGCAGTACTTC
v_gene: TRBV5-5; j_gene: TRBJ1-5; abundance: .; d_gene: .; CDR3aa: CASNQAVLDQPQHF; CDR3nt: TGTGCCAGCAACCAAGCGGTGCTGGATCAGCCCCAGCATTTT
v_gene: TRBV11-3; j_gene: TRBJ1-1; abundance: .; d_gene: .; CDR3aa: CASSLGFGTEAFF; CDR3nt: TGTGCCAGCAGCTTGGGGTTTGGGACTGAAGCTTTCTTT
v_gene: TRBV5-1; j_gene: TRBJ2-3; abundance: .; d_gene: TRBD2; CDR3aa: CASSLGLAVTDTQYF; CDR3nt: TGCGCCAGCAGCTTGGGACTAGCGGTCACAGATACGCAGTATTTT
v_gene: TRBV4-1; j_gene: TRBJ1-5; abundance: .; d_gene: TRBD1; CDR3aa: CASSQSGTGINQPQHF; CDR3nt: TGCGCCAGCAGCCAAAGCGGGACAGGAATAAATCAGCCCCAGCATTTT
v_gene: TRBV28; j_gene: TRBJ2-7; abundance: .; d_gene: .; CDR3aa: CASSWGGGQYF; CDR3nt: TGTGCCAGCAGTTGGGGTGGTGGGCAGTACTTC
v_gene: TRBV5-4; j_gene: TRBJ2-1; abundance: .; d_gene: .; CDR3aa: CASSMGQDNEQFF; CDR3nt: TGTGCCAGCAGCATGGGACAAGACAATGAGCAGTTCTTC
v_gene: TRBV28; j_gene: TRBJ2-5; abundance: .; d_gene: TRBD2; CDR3aa: CASSFFSLRTSGGAGLMGTQYF; CDR3nt: TGTGCCAGCAGTTTTTTTTCCCTCAGGACTAGCGGGGGGGCCGGCTTGATGGGGACCCAGTACTTC
v_gene: TRBV10-2; j_gene: TRBJ1-4; abundance: .; d_gene: .; CDR3aa: CASRDNGRDNEKLFF; CDR3nt: TGCGCCAGCCGGGACAACGGCCGGGATAATGAAAAACTGTTTTTT
v_gene: TRBV6-5; j_gene: TRBJ2-2; abundance: .; d_gene: TRBD2; CDR3aa: CASRRGMNTGELFF; CDR3nt: TGTGCCAGCAGGCGGGGGATGAACACCGGGGAGCTGTTTTTT
v_gene: TRBV4-2; j_gene: TRBJ2-5; abundance: .; d_gene: .; CDR3aa: CASSQEWYFQETQYF; CDR3nt: TGTGCCAGCAGCCAAGAGTGGTACTTTCAAGAGACCCAGTACTTC